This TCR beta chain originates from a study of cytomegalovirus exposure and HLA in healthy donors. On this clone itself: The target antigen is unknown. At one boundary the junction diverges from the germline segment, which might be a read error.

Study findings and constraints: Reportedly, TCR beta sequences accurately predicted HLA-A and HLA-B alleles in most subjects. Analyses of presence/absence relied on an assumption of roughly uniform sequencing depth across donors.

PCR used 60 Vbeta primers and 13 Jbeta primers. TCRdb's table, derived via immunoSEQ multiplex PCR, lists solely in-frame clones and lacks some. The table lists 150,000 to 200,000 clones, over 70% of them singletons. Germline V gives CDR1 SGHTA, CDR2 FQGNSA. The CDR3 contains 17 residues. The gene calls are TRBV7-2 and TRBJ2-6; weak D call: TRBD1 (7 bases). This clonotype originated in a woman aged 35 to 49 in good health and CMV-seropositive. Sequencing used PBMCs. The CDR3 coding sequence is TGTGCCAGCAGGGAGTCAGGGGGGAACTCTGGGGCCAACGGCCTGACTTTC. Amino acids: CASRESGGNSGANGLTF.